This entry lists 20 T cell receptor beta chains sequenced from one sample in a study of T cells after yellow fever vaccination. MiXCR was run by TCRdb on the 5' RACE reads, yielding one entry per CDR3 protein. The table lists some 500,000 distinct CDR3 sequences, 13% of them singletons. Sequenced here: PBMCs, sampled on the day of the yellow fever booster vaccination. Source of these receptors: a young man who received the YFV17D yellow fever vaccine.

This clonotype has only a few counts. The chain recombines TRBV7-2 with TRBJ2-3, with a tentative D call TRBD1 (5 bases). Germline values: CDR1 SGHTA, CDR2 FQGNSA. CDR3 size: 14 residues. Trimming shortened V by 5 bases and J by 2 bases, and 11 bases separated the two germline ends. DNA of the CDR3: TGTGCCAGCAGCCCAGGGATCATCACAGATACGCAGTATTTT. Translation gives CASSPGIITDTQYF. Full variable domain (rest looked up from reference TRBV7-2 and TRBJ2-3): GAGVSQSPSNKVTEKGKDVELRCDPISGHTALYWYRQSLGQGLEFLIYFQGNSAPDKSGLPSDRFSAERTGGSVSTLTIQRTQQEDSAVYLCASSPGIITDTQYFGPGTRLTVL.

V gene TRBV5-1 combines with J gene TRBJ1-1; 9 bases match TRBD1. Trimming at V came to 4 bases and at J to 8 bases, leaving 6 bases not matched to a gene. This CDR3 comprises 13 residues. In germline, CDR1 is SGHRS, CDR2 YFSETQ. For the CDR3, the DNA is TGCGCCAGCAGCCCGGGACAGGGACGAGAAGCTTTCTTT. Amino acids: CASSPGQGREAFF.

This clonotype showed up just a few times. The rearrangement joins TRBV5-4 to TRBJ2-7; D gene ambiguous. V was clipped by 3 bases and J by 6 bases, with 13 bases between them. CDR1 SGHNT and CDR2 YYREEE come from the germline V gene (reference sequence). CDR3 size: 13 residues. CDR3 DNA sequence: TGTGCCAGCAGCTCCAAGACTTTGGGCGAGCAGTACTTC. This translates into CASSSKTLGEQYF.

The chain employs TRBV28 and TRBJ2-1; 7 bases fit TRBD2. Germline values: CDR1 MDHEN, CDR2 SYDVKM. This CDR3 is 15 amino acids long. Unmatched junction bases numbered 8, after V lost 3 bases and J lost 6 bases. The CDR3 nucleotides are TGTGCCAGCAGTTTCCCGCGGGAGCGGGGCAATGAGCAGTTCTTC. Its translation: CASSFPRERGNEQFF.

This chain links TRBV7-3 with TRBJ2-1; perhaps TRBD1 as D (6 bases). V was shortened by 5 bases and J by 2 bases, with 13 bases between the two germline ends. The CDR3 contains 15 residues. Germline loops: CDR1 SGHTA, CDR2 FQGTGA. The CDR3 DNA reads as TGTGCCAGCAGCCTCACAGGGTTACCCTACAATGAGCAGTTCTTC. This sequence encodes CASSLTGLPYNEQFF.

In this sample, this clonotype turned up a few times. This chain joins TRBV5-4 and TRBJ2-6, with D perhaps TRBD1 or TRBD2 (5 bases each). Trimming removed 0 bases at V and 0 bases at J, with 7 bases between. This CDR3 is built from 16 residues. Per the germline V gene, CDR1 is SGHNT and CDR2 is YYREEE (reference sequence). The CDR3 loop is CASSLGGYSGANVLTF. The CDR3, as DNA: TGTGCCAGCAGCTTGGGGGGGTACTCTGGGGCCAACGTCCTGACTTTC.

The chain combines TRBV7-9 with TRBJ1-6, with 9 nucleotides matching TRBD1. The CDR3 is made up of 14 amino acids. Germline V gives CDR1 SEHNR, CDR2 FQNEAQ (reference sequence). V trimming: 11 bases; J trimming: 4 bases; junction bases outside the gene matches: 6. CDR3 bases: TGTGCCGGACAGGGGATGGGGTATAATTCACCCCTCCACTTT. It specifies CAGQGMGYNSPLHF.

This clonotype was counted only a few times. The chain has TRBV5-1 and TRBJ2-7, with D maybe TRBD2 (5 bases). The CDR3 extends over 17 amino acids. Germline assignment: CDR1 SGHRS and CDR2 YFSETQ. Trimming took 1 base from V and 5 from J, leaving 22 bases between them. The CDR3 DNA is TGCGCCAGCAGCTTGTCAGCGGATGTCACGGGTTTACACGAGCAGTACTTC. Protein product: CASSLSADVTGLHEQYF.

This clonotype was counted at least ten times. The CDR3 protein is CAITRASGNTGELFF. CDR3 DNA: TGTGCCATCACCCGGGCTAGCGGAAACACCGGGGAGCTGTTTTTT. The chain is built from TRBV10-3 and TRBJ2-2, with 7 bases matching TRBD2. This CDR3 has 15 residues. Germline V gives CDR1 ENHRY, CDR2 SYGVKD. The ends lost 7 bases at V and 2 bases at J; junction bases unmatched: 7.

This clonotype was seen a few times. The V and J genes are TRBV21-1 and TRBJ2-3; the tabulated D call, TRBD1, remains unverified against the DNA. TRBV21-1 is designated a pseudogene. The CDR3 loop spans 16 amino acids. The CDR3 nucleotides read TGTGCCAGCAGCAAACGGGACCGGACTAGCACAGATACGCAGTATTTT. As protein: CASSKRDRTSTDTQYF.

V is TRBV7-2 and J is TRBJ2-3, with 9 positions matching TRBD2. This CDR3 has 16 amino acids. Germline V gene lookup returns CDR1 SGHTA and CDR2 FQGNSA. The junction had 9 bases not matched to a gene; V was cut back by 6 bases and J by 2 bases. CDR3 sequence reads: CASSREAGGITDTQYF. The CDR3 DNA is TGTGCCAGCAGTCGCGAGGCGGGAGGGATCACAGATACGCAGTATTTT.

The chain joins TRBV6-5 to TRBJ2-7; perhaps TRBD2 as D (5 bases). Germline V gene data show CDR1 as MNHEY and CDR2 as SVGAGI. CDR3 length equals 13 residues. V lost 2 bases, J lost 1 base, and 6 bases lay in between. This chain's CDR3 is CASSYAGSYEQYF. For the CDR3, the DNA is TGTGCCAGCAGTTACGCGGGTTCCTACGAGCAGTACTTC.

The table lists this clonotype with a few counts. The V gene is TRBV25-1, the J gene TRBJ2-2; TRBD1 is a possible D gene (6 bases). Germline CDR1 MGHDK, CDR2 SYGVNS. Trimming shortened V by 6 bases and J by 4 bases, and 15 bases separated the two germline ends. The CDR3 contains 15 residues. The CDR3: CASSKTGSSTGELFF. DNA of the CDR3: TGTGCCAGCAGCAAGACAGGCTCTAGCACCGGGGAGCTGTTTTTT.

The sample holds a few counts of this clonotype. J is TRBJ1-4 and V is TRBV7-2; D uncertain. Between the trimmed V and J ends, which lost 1 base and 8 bases, there was a span of 17 bases. The germline V gene has CDR1 SGHTA and CDR2 FQGNSA. The length of the CDR3 is 16 residues. This chain's CDR3 is CASSLGTSEVGEKLFF. Here the CDR3 DNA reads TGTGCCAGCAGCTTAGGGACTTCCGAGGTGGGGGAAAAACTGTTTTTT.

This clonotype has more than one count but fewer than ten. V and J are TRBV6-1 and TRBJ2-7; 9 bases map to TRBD1. Germline assignment: CDR1 MNHNS and CDR2 SASEGT. Trimming at V came to 7 bases and at J to 2 bases, leaving 9 bases not matched to a gene. The CDR3 has 15 amino acids. Here the CDR3 reads CASIRVRQGAYEQYF. CDR3 sequence (DNA): TGTGCCAGCATTCGTGTGAGACAGGGGGCCTACGAGCAGTACTTC.

The sample holds a few counts of this clonotype. The gene calls are TRBV14 and TRBJ2-2, with TRBD2 as a possible D gene (5 bases). The CDR3 spans 13 residues. Trimming cost V 8 bases and J 6 bases, with 13 bases left between them. CDR1 and CDR2 (germline): SGHDN, FVKESK. This CDR3 is CASRSSRAGELFF. CDR3 DNA: TGTGCCAGCCGGTCCTCGAGGGCCGGGGAGCTGTTTTTT.

The V gene is TRBV6-5, the J gene TRBJ2-6; D is unresolved. Germline V gives CDR1 MNHEY, CDR2 SVGAGI. V was pared by 2 bases and J by 0 bases, with 14 bases between. The CDR3 is 18 residues long. CDR3 amino acids: CASSYGGGTYSGANVLTF. Written as DNA, the CDR3 is TGTGCCAGCAGTTACGGTGGCGGAACCTACTCTGGGGCCAACGTCCTGACTTTC.

In this sample, this clonotype turned up many times. This chain joins TRBV4-2 and TRBJ2-7; no reliable D call. CDR3 length: 15 amino acids. Trimming shortened V by 2 bases and J by 4 bases, and 15 bases separated the two germline ends. CDR1 and CDR2 (germline): LGHNA, YNFKEQ. Here the CDR3 reads CASSQSTPQPYEQYF. As DNA, the CDR3 is TGTGCCAGCAGCCAAAGTACTCCACAGCCTTACGAGCAGTACTTC.

This clonotype came up many times. The chain combines TRBV18 with TRBJ2-2; D ambiguous. The CDR3 has 15 residues. V was clipped by 2 bases and J by 2 bases, with 9 bases between them. CDR1 is KGHSH, CDR2 LQKENI, per germline. The CDR3 DNA reads as TGTGCCAGCTCACCAGGCACCCTCAACACCGGGGAGCTGTTTTTT. This encodes CASSPGTLNTGELFF.

The CDR3 DNA reads as TGTGCCAGCGTCTACGTTACAGATACGCAGTATTTT. Its translation: CASVYVTDTQYF. The J gene is TRBJ2-3, the V gene TRBV7-9, with no clear D. This CDR3 has 12 amino acids. V shed 8 bases and J shed 3 bases, with 9 bases lying between them. The germline V gene encodes CDR1 SEHNR and CDR2 FQNEAQ (reference sequence).